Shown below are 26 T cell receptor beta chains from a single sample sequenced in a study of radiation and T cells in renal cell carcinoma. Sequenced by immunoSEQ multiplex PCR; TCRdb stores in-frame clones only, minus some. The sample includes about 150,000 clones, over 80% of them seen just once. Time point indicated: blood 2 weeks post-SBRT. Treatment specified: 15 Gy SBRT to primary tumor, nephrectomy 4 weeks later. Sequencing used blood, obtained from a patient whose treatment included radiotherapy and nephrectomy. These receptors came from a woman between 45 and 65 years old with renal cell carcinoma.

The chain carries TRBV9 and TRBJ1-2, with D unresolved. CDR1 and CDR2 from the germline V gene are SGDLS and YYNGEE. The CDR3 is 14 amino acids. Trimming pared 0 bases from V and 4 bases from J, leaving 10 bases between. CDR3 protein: CASSVGPDSYGYTF. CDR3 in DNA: TGTGCCAGCAGCGTAGGGCCCGATAGCTATGGCTACACCTTC.

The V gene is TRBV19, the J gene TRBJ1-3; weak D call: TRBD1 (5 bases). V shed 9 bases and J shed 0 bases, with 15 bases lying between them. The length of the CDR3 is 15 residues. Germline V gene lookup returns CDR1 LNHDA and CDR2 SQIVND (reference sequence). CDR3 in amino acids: CASSSTANSGNTIYF. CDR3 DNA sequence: TGTGCCAGCAGCTCGACAGCGAACTCTGGAAACACCATATATTTT.

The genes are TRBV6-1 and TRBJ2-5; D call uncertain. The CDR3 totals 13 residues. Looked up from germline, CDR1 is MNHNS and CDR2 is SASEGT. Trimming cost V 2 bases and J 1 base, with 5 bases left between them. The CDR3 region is CASSEMLQETQYF. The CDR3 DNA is TGTGCCAGCAGTGAAATGCTCCAAGAGACCCAGTACTTC.

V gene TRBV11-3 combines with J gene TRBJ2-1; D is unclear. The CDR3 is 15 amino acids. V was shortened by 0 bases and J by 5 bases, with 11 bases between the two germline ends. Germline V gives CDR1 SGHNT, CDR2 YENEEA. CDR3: CASSLDQAIHNEQFF. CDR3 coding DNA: TGTGCCAGCAGCTTAGATCAGGCTATCCACAATGAGCAGTTCTTC.

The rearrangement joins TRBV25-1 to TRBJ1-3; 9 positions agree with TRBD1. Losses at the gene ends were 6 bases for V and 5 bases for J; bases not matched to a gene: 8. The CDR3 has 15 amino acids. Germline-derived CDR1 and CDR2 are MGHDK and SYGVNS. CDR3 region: CASRPGTGLRNTIYF. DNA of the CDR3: TGTGCCAGCAGGCCCGGGACAGGGTTGAGAAACACCATATATTTT.

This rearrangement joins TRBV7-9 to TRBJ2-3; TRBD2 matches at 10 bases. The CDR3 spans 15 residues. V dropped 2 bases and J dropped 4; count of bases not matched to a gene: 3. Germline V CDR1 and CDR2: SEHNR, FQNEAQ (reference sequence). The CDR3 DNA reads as TGTGCCAGCAGCTTAAGCGGGGGGGCCCCAGATACGCAGTATTTT. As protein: CASSLSGGAPDTQYF. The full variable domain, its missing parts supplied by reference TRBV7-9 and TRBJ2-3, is DTGVSQNPRHKITKRGQNVTFRCDPISEHNRLYWYRQTLGQGPEFLTYFQNEAQLEKSRLLSDRFSAERPKGSFSTLEIQRTEQGDSAMYLCASSLSGGAPDTQYFGPGTRLTVL.

The CDR3: CASSLAGPKNSPLHF. The DNA of the CDR3 is TGCGCCAGCAGCTTGGCAGGGCCTAAGAATTCACCCCTCCACTTT. The chain couples TRBV5-1 to TRBJ1-6, with D perhaps matching TRBD1 (5 bases). Germline assignment: CDR1 SGHRS and CDR2 YFSETQ. This CDR3 has 15 amino acids. V lost 0 bases, J lost 7 bases, and 11 bases lay in between.

This CDR3 reads CASSYQEQPQHF. Here the CDR3 DNA reads TGCGCCAGCAGCTACCAGGAGCAGCCCCAGCATTTT. V and J are TRBV5-1 and TRBJ1-5; D call uncertain. The germline V and J ends were trimmed by 3 bases and 7 bases, with 8 bases remaining between them. Germline V gene sequence: CDR1 SGHRS, CDR2 YFSETQ. The CDR3 has 12 amino acids.

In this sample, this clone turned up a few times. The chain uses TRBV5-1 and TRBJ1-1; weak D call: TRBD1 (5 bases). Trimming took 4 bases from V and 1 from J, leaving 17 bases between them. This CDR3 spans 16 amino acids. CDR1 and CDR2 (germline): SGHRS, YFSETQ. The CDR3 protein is CASSIGTIGENTEAFF. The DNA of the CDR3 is TGCGCCAGCAGCATAGGGACCATAGGGGAGAACACTGAAGCTTTCTTT.

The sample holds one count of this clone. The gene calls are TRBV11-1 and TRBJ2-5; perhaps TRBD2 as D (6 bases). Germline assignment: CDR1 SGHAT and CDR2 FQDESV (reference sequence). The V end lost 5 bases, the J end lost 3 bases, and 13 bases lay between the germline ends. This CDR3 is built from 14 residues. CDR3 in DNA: TGTGCCAGCAGCCAGCCGGGAGAGGAAGAGACCCAGTACTTC. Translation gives CASSQPGEEETQYF.

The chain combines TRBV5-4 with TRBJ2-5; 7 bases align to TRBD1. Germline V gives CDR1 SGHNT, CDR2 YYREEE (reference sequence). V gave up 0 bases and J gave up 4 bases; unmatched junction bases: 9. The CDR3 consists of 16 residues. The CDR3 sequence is CASSLVLTGKGETQYF. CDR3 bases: TGTGCCAGCAGCTTGGTTCTGACAGGGAAAGGAGAGACCCAGTACTTC.

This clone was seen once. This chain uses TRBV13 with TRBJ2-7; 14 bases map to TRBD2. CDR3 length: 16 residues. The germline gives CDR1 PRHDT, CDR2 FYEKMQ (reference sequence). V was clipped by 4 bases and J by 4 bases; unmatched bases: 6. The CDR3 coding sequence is TGTGCCAGCAGCTCCCGGACTAGCGGGGGGCCTTACGAGCAGTACTTC. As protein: CASSSRTSGGPYEQYF.

The CDR3 spells CSVGGGANEQYF. The CDR3 DNA follows: TGCAGCGTTGGCGGGGGGGCTAACGAGCAGTACTTC. The J gene is TRBJ2-7, the V gene TRBV29-1; 9 bases map to TRBD2. Germline CDR1 SQVTM, CDR2 ANQGSEA. The CDR3 consists of 12 residues. Losses at the gene ends were 4 bases for V and 5 bases for J; bases not matched to a gene: 3.

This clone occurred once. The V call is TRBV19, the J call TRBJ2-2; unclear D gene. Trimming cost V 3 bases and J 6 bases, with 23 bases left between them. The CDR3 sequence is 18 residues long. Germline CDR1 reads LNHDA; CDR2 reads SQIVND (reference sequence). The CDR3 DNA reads TGTGCCAGTAGTATTATCTTGGTCGTCTCTGCGATTCCCGGGGAGCTGTTTTTT. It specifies CASSIILVVSAIPGELFF.

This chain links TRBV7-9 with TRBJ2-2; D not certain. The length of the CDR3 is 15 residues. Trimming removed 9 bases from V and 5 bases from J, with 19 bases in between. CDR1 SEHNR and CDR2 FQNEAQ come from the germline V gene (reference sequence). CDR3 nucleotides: TGTGCCAGAACCCGACACTACCTGGGAACCGGGGAGCTGTTTTTT. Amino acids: CARTRHYLGTGELFF.

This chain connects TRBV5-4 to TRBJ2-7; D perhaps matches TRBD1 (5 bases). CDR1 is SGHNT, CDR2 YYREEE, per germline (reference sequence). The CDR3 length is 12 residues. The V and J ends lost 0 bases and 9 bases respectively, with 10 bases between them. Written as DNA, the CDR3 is TGTGCCAGCAGCTTGGAGGGGAACGGGCAGTACTTC. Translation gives CASSLEGNGQYF.

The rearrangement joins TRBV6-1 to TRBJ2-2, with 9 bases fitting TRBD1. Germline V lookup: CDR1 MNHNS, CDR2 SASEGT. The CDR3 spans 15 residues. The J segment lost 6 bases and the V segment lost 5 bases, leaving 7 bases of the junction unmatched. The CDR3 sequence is CASSPQTGGPGELFF. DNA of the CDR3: TGTGCCAGCAGTCCCCAGACAGGGGGTCCCGGGGAGCTGTTTTTT.

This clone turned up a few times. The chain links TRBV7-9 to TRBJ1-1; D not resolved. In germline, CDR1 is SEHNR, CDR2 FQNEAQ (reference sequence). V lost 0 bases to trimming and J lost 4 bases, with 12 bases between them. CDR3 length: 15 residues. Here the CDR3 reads CASSLALGGSTEAFF. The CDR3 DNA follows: TGTGCCAGCAGCTTAGCTTTGGGAGGGTCCACTGAAGCTTTCTTT.

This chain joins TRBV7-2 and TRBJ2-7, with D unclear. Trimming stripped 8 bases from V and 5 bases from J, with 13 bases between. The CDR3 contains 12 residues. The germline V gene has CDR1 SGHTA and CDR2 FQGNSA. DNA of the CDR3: TGTGCCAGCTCCCACTGGAGCCACGAGCAGTACTTC. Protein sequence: CASSHWSHEQYF.

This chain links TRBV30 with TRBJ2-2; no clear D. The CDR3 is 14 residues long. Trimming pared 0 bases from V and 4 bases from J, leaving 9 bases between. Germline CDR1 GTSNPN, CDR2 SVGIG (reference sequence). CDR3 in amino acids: CAWSVYAATGELFF. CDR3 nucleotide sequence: TGTGCCTGGAGTGTATATGCTGCCACCGGGGAGCTGTTTTTT. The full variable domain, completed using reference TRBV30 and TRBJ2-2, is SQTIHQWPATLVQPVGSPLSLECTVEGTSNPNLYWYRQAAGRGLQLLFYSVGIGQISSEVPQNLSASRPQDRQFILSSKKLLLSDSGFYLCAWSVYAATGELFFGEGSRLTVL.

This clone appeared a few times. CDR3 sequence reads: CASSESSQSPYEQYF. The CDR3 nucleotides are TGTGCCAGCAGTGAAAGCTCCCAATCCCCCTACGAGCAGTACTTC. The chain links TRBV2 to TRBJ2-7; D is unclear. This CDR3 comprises 15 residues. The germline V gene has CDR1 SNHLY and CDR2 FYNNEI. V lost 2 bases, J lost 2 bases, and 13 bases lay in between.

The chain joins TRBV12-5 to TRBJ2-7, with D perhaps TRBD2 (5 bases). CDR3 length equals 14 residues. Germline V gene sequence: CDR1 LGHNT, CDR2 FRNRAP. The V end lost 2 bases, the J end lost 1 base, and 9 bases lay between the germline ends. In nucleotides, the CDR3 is TGTGCTAGTGGTTTGTCGGGATGGTCCTACGAGCAGTACTTC. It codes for CASGLSGWSYEQYF. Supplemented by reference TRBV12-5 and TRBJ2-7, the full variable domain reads DARVTQTPRHKVTEMGQEVTMRCQPILGHNTVFWYRQTMMQGLELLAYFRNRAPLDDSGMPKDRFSAEMPDATLATLKIQPSEPRDSAVYFCASGLSGWSYEQYFGPGTRLTVT.

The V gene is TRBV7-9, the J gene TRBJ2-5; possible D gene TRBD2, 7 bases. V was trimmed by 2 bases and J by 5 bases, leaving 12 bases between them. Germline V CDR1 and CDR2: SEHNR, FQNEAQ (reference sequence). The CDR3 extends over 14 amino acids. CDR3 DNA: TGTGCCAGCAGCTTACGTGGGGGGGCTGAGACCCAGTACTTC. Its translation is CASSLRGGAETQYF.

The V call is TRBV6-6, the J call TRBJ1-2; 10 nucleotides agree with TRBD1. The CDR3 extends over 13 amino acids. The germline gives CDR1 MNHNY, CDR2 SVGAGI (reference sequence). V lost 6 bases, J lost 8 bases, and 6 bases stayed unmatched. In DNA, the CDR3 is TGTGCCAGCAGCCCGACAGGGGGCAGGGGCTACACCTTC. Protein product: CASSPTGGRGYTF.

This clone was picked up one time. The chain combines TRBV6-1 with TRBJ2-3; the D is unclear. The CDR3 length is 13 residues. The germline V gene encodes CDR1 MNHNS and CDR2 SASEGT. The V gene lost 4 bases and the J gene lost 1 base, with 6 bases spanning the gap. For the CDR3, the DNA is TGTGCCAGCAGTGTATGGGGCACAGATACGCAGTATTTT. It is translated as CASSVWGTDTQYF.

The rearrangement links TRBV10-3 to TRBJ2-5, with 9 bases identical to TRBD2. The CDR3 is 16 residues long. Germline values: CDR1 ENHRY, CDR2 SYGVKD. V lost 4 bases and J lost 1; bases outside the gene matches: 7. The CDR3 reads CAISGQRGAIQETQYF. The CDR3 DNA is TGTGCCATCAGTGGCCAGCGGGGGGCCATCCAAGAGACCCAGTACTTC.